Given below is one T cell receptor beta chain in context. The data were obtained in a study of blood T cell repertoires in COVID-19. Sequencing used immunoSEQ multiplex PCR; TCRdb keeps in-frame clones, though not all of them. The data hold 100,000 or so clones, with roughly 80% observed a single time. This CDR3 contains 12 residues. Germline CDR1 and CDR2: MDHEN and SYDVKM. Deletions cut 6 bases from V and 10 bases from J, with 10 bases between. V is TRBV28 and J is TRBJ1-6; no clear D gene. Specimen: peripheral blood. This TCR was sampled from an elderly woman with acute or convalescent COVID-19. CDR3: CASRTLRSPLHF. The CDR3 DNA reads as TGTGCCAGCAGAACTTTACGGTCACCCCTCCACTTT.